The rows below give T cell receptor beta chains drawn from one sample of a study of human T cells and chemical hapten exposure. Using its own MiXCR run on the RACE reads, TCRdb lists one record per CDR3 protein. Here the sample spans about 82,000 distinct CDR3 sequences, roughly 13% being singletons. The sample in question was whole blood, obtained in connection with sensitization to the hapten diphenylcyclopropenone (DPC). All receptors come from a woman aged 45-65 years with alopecia areata. Some clones in this sample may be carry-over from other donors' samples. Each CDR3 is given with its conserved first and last residue. Fields, in order: J gene, clone size, V gene, D gene, CDR3 protein, CDR3 DNA. D genes are given only for firm matches. Size is stated for part of the rows, as once, few or many counts, or as a class when the clone is expanded.

TRBJ1-2 | once | TRBV18 | TRBD1 | CASSPPGGQTNYGYTF | TGTGCCAGCTCACCGCCGGGGGGACAGACTAACTATGGCTACACCTTC
TRBJ1-1 | many | TRBV29-1 | NA | CSVEDRGTEAFF | TGCAGCGTTGAAGATAGGGGCACTGAAGCTTTCTTT
TRBJ1-1 | NA | TRBV11-2 | NA | CASSLKGGGTEAFF | TGTGCCAGCAGCTTGAAAGGGGGAGGAACTGAAGCTTTCTTT
TRBJ1-2 | many | TRBV28 | NA | CASSPDVYGYTF | TGTGCCAGCAGTCCCGATGTCTATGGCTACACCTTC
TRBJ1-2 | few | TRBV2 | NA | CASTPNRDYGYTF | TGTGCCAGCACCCCAAACCGGGACTATGGCTACACCTTC
TRBJ2-7 | few | TRBV20-1 | NA | CSARDPRTVSSYEQYF | TGCAGTGCTAGAGACCCCCGGACGGTTAGCTCCTACGAGCAGTACTTC
TRBJ2-1 | few | TRBV7-2 | NA | CASSLSWSVNEQFF | TGTGCCAGCAGCTTAAGTTGGTCCGTCAATGAGCAGTTCTTC
TRBJ2-3 | many | TRBV20-1 | TRBD2 | CSASGLAGVGDTQYF | TGCAGTGCTTCCGGACTAGCGGGAGTCGGAGATACGCAGTATTTT
TRBJ1-2 | many | TRBV12-3/TRBV12-4 | TRBD1 | CASSLRDSYGYTF | TGTGCCAGCAGTTTAAGGGACAGCTATGGCTACACCTTC
TRBJ1-2 | NA | TRBV29-1 | NA | CSANGDGANYGYTF | TGCAGCGCTAACGGGGACGGGGCTAACTATGGCTACACCTTC
TRBJ2-7 | NA | TRBV29-1 | NA | CSVSFGADFGQYF | TGCAGCGTGAGCTTCGGGGCCGACTTCGGGCAGTACTTC
TRBJ1-4 | many | TRBV11-2 | NA | CASSFFVNEKLFF | TGTGCCAGCAGCTTCTTTGTTAATGAAAAACTGTTTTTT
TRBJ1-2 | NA | TRBV12-5 | TRBD1 | CASGLDPRDRDYGYTF | TGTGCTAGTGGTTTGGACCCCCGGGACAGGGACTATGGCTACACCTTC
TRBJ1-5 | many | TRBV7-2 | TRBD1 | CASSLGQGYQPQHF | TGTGCCAGCAGCTTAGGACAGGGGTATCAGCCCCAGCATTTT
TRBJ1-2 | many | TRBV29-1 | NA | CSVERQGYGYTF | TGCAGCGTTGAAAGGCAGGGGTATGGCTACACCTTC
TRBJ2-3 | many | TRBV2 | NA | CASSELADTQYF | TGTGCCAGCAGTGAACTGGCAGATACGCAGTATTTT
TRBJ2-2 | few | TRBV7-3 | NA | CASSLVGTRLTGELFF | TGTGCCAGCAGCTTAGTCGGGACCCGACTCACCGGGGAGCTGTTTTTT
TRBJ2-7 | NA | TRBV7-2 | NA | CASSLVPVEQYF | TGTGCCAGCAGCTTAGTACCGGTCGAGCAGTACTTC
TRBJ1-1 | many | TRBV7-2 | NA | CASSLVGRPNTEAFF | TGTGCCAGCAGCTTAGTGGGGCGGCCGAACACTGAAGCTTTCTTT
TRBJ2-7 | NA | TRBV4-2 | TRBD1 | CASSLSRDSSYEQYF | TGTGCCAGCAGCCTCTCAAGGGACAGCTCCTACGAGCAGTACTTC
TRBJ2-1 | NA | TRBV5-5 | NA | CASSPDERPYNEQFF | TGTGCCAGCAGCCCCGATGAAAGGCCGTACAATGAGCAGTTCTTC